The 29 T cell receptor beta chains below all came from one sample that was sequenced in a study of CD8 T cells in Susac syndrome. The RNA, about 0.5 to 1 ug, was put through reverse transcription using random hexamers. Using its own MiXCR run on the immunoSEQ multiplex PCR reads, TCRdb lists one record per CDR3 protein. The sample yields about 300,000 distinct CDR3 sequences, approximately 85% seen once. Source material: CD8+ T cells from PBMCs. The receptors were gathered from a human donor with multiple sclerosis.

The genes are TRBV25-1 and TRBJ2-5; weak D call: TRBD1 (5 bases). V was trimmed by 3 bases and J by 5 bases, leaving 19 bases between them. CDR1 is MGHDK and CDR2 is SYGVNS in the germline V gene. There are 16 residues in the CDR3. The CDR3 DNA sequence: TGTGCCAGCAGTGACCCTTGGGGCTCCGAGGTGGAGACCCAGTACTTC. Protein: CASSDPWGSEVETQYF.

The J gene is TRBJ1-2, the V gene TRBV5-1, with D maybe TRBD1 (6 bases). Germline V CDR1 and CDR2: SGHRS, YFSETQ. V gave up 4 bases and J gave up 2 bases, with 15 bases separating them. The CDR3 totals 15 residues. As DNA, the CDR3 is TGCGCCAGCAGCGGGCCCGGACAGTTCAACTATGGCTACACCTTC. This gives the protein CASSGPGQFNYGYTF.

The chain has TRBV27 and TRBJ1-2, with D possibly matching TRBD1 (6 bases). The CDR3 is 14 amino acids. Deletions cut 5 bases from V and 8 bases from J, with 18 bases between. CDR1 MNHEY and CDR2 SMNVEV come from the germline V gene (reference sequence). The CDR3 loop reads CASSPLSGQGGYTF. The CDR3 bases are TGTGCCAGCAGTCCCCTTTCCGGGCAGGGGGGCTACACCTTC.

The genes are TRBV27 and TRBJ2-7; D may be TRBD1 (5 bases). The CDR3 is 16 residues long. V was trimmed by 6 bases and J by 3 bases, leaving 21 bases between them. The germline V gene encodes CDR1 MNHEY and CDR2 SMNVEV (reference sequence). The CDR3 reads CASSPRWGQENYEQYF. For the CDR3, the DNA is TGTGCCAGCAGCCCTCGATGGGGCCAAGAGAACTACGAGCAGTACTTC.

The rearrangement links TRBV15 to TRBJ2-7, with 7 bases matching TRBD1. The junction had 6 bases not matched to a gene; V was cut back by 0 bases and J by 4 bases. Per germline, CDR1 LNHNV and CDR2 YYDKDF (reference sequence). The CDR3 runs to 15 residues. CDR3 protein: CATSRDIGQVYEQYF. In DNA, the CDR3 is TGTGCCACCAGCAGAGATATAGGACAGGTATACGAGCAGTACTTC.

This rearrangement joins TRBV5-1 to TRBJ1-1; a possible D gene is TRBD1 (5 bases). The V end was cut by 3 bases, the J end by 1 base, with 13 bases between. The CDR3 runs 15 residues. Looked up from germline, CDR1 is SGHRS and CDR2 is YFSETQ. In DNA, the CDR3 is TGCGCCAGCAGCTACAGGTCGGGTTGGAACACTGAAGCTTTCTTT. Residues: CASSYRSGWNTEAFF.

The rearrangement links TRBV9 to TRBJ1-2, with TRBD1 matching over 7 bases. The trim removed 4 bases at V and 6 bases at J, leaving 9 bases unmatched. The CDR3 has 14 amino acids. Germline lookup yields CDR1 SGDLS and CDR2 YYNGEE. The chain's CDR3 is CASSPRTGNDGYTF. CDR3 in DNA: TGTGCCAGCAGCCCTAGGACAGGCAATGATGGCTACACCTTC.

This chain links TRBV5-5 with TRBJ2-5; D is unresolved. Germline CDR1 reads SGHKS; CDR2 reads YYEKEE (reference sequence). The length of the CDR3 is 14 residues. V dropped 1 base and J dropped 2 bases, with 9 bases sitting between them. The CDR3 is CASSLFNSQETQYF. The CDR3 nucleotides are TGTGCCAGCAGCTTGTTTAACTCGCAAGAGACCCAGTACTTC.

The chain couples TRBV9 to TRBJ2-3; D not resolved. Trimming took off 7 bases at V and 4 bases at J, with 7 bases between the two ends. Germline values: CDR1 SGDLS, CDR2 YYNGEE. The CDR3 has 11 residues. The CDR3 sequence is CASGLPDTQYF. For the CDR3, the DNA is TGTGCCAGCGGTTTGCCAGATACGCAGTATTTT.

The rearrangement uses TRBV13 and TRBJ2-1; possibly TRBD1 for D (6 bases). The CDR3 contains 15 residues. CDR1 and CDR2 (germline): PRHDT, FYEKMQ (reference sequence). The germline V and J ends were trimmed by 4 bases and 4 bases, with 14 bases remaining between them. The CDR3 coding sequence is TGTGCCAGCAGCTCGGCCGGGACACCATACAATGAGCAGTTCTTC. It translates to CASSSAGTPYNEQFF.

V is TRBV7-3 and J is TRBJ2-3, with 8 nucleotides matching TRBD2. The ends lost 5 bases at V and 6 bases at J; junction bases unmatched: 10. This CDR3 is 15 amino acids long. CDR1 is SGHTA and CDR2 is FQGTGA in the germline V gene. For the CDR3, the DNA is TGTGCCAGCAGCGACGGGACTAGGGATTCGGATACGCAGTATTTT. Residues: CASSDGTRDSDTQYF.

The chain employs TRBV6-6 and TRBJ1-2, with no clear D. The germline gives CDR1 MNHNY, CDR2 SVGAGI (reference sequence). This CDR3 region has 14 residues. The ends were cut back, 6 bases at V and 1 base at J, with 12 bases in the middle. CDR3 protein: CASSYTTINYGYTF. In DNA, the CDR3 is TGTGCCAGCAGCTACACAACGATTAACTATGGCTACACCTTC.

In DNA, the CDR3 is TGTGCCTGCCAACCCCCGGGACCACCCGAAAAGAACACTGAAGCTTTCTTT. This gives the protein CACQPPGPPEKNTEAFF. The rearrangement uses TRBV30 and TRBJ1-1, with D perhaps TRBD1 (5 bases). Germline V CDR1 and CDR2: GTSNPN, SVGIG (reference sequence). Trimming pared 6 bases from V and 1 base from J, leaving 24 bases between. This CDR3 has 17 residues.

This clonotype was seen a handful of times. The junction departs from the called germline gene at one end, perhaps through a read error. This chain uses TRBV28 with TRBJ1-1; TRBD1 might be the D (5 bases). Germline-derived CDR1 and CDR2 are MDHEN and SYDVKM. The CDR3 spans 18 residues. DNA for the CDR3: TGTGCCAGCAGTACCTCCCGGCAGGGCTACAACATGAACACTGAGGCTTTCTTT. It specifies CASSTSRQGYNMNTEAFF.

This chain uses TRBV5-1 with TRBJ2-1, with TRBD1 identical over 10 bases. This CDR3 is 16 amino acids long. V gave up 3 bases and J gave up 4 bases; unmatched junction bases: 7. Germline V gene lookup returns CDR1 SGHRS and CDR2 YFSETQ. The CDR3 spells CASSWPGQGKYNEQFF. The CDR3 DNA sequence: TGCGCCAGCAGCTGGCCGGGACAGGGGAAGTACAATGAGCAGTTCTTC.

The rearrangement links TRBV7-9 to TRBJ2-3; 9 nucleotides line up with TRBD1. J lost 6 bases, V lost 5 bases, and 9 bases had no gene match. The CDR3 loop spans 15 amino acids. CDR1 and CDR2 (germline): SEHNR, FQNEAQ (reference sequence). CDR3 sequence (DNA): TGTGCCAGCAGCGCGACACAGGGGGCGCCTGATACGCAGTATTTT. This encodes CASSATQGAPDTQYF.

This clonotype was detected only a few times. Here the CDR3 reads CASSYADEQYF. For the CDR3, the DNA is TGTGCCAGCAGTTACGCTGACGAGCAGTACTTC. The chain has TRBV6-2 or TRBV6-3 and TRBJ2-7; D remains ambiguous. The CDR3 has 11 amino acids. Trimming took 2 bases from V and 5 from J, leaving 4 bases between them. Germline loops: CDR1 MNHEY, CDR2 SVGEGT.

In this sample, this clonotype turned up a few times. In DNA, the CDR3 is TGCAGCGTCGGGCGGGCGACAGGGGGCGTAGATGAGCAGTTCTTC. Encoded protein: CSVGRATGGVDEQFF. The chain carries TRBV29-1 and TRBJ2-1; 10 bases line up with TRBD1. Germline CDR1 SQVTM, CDR2 ANQGSEA. The V and J ends lost 6 bases and 8 bases, in that order; junction bases with no gene match: 13. The CDR3 length is 15 residues.

The chain couples TRBV13 to TRBJ2-3; no reliable D call. V lost 7 bases and J 6 bases, leaving 11 bases between the germline ends. This CDR3 comprises 12 residues. CDR1 is PRHDT and CDR2 is FYEKMQ in the germline V gene (reference sequence). CDR3 sequence reads: CASTSLGDTQYF. The CDR3 nucleotides are TGTGCCAGCACCTCTCTAGGGGATACGCAGTATTTT.

The chain joins TRBV18 to TRBJ2-1; 9 bases agree with TRBD1. The CDR3 is 17 amino acids. V lost 0 bases and J lost 4; bases outside the gene matches: 7. From germline, CDR1 is KGHSH and CDR2 LQKENI. The CDR3 bases are TGTGCCAGCTCACCACCTAAAGGGACAGGGATTTACAATGAGCAGTTCTTC. Its translation is CASSPPKGTGIYNEQFF.

V usage is TRBV7-9 and J usage is TRBJ2-5; TRBD2 aligns across 10 bases. V lost 6 bases and J lost 4; bases outside the gene matches: 8. Germline CDR1 and CDR2: SEHNR and FQNEAQ (reference sequence). This CDR3 is built from 15 residues. CDR3 residues: CASRPLAGEGETQYF. CDR3 bases: TGTGCCAGCAGACCGCTAGCGGGAGAGGGAGAGACCCAGTACTTC.

The rearrangement joins TRBV19 to TRBJ1-1; 11 bases agree with TRBD1. With V trimmed by 5 bases and J by 7 bases, 12 bases remained unmatched. The CDR3 has 16 amino acids. Germline CDR1 is LNHDA and CDR2 is SQIVND (reference sequence). The CDR3 sequence is CASSPDRGPDPNEAFF. The DNA of the CDR3 is TGTGCCAGTAGTCCGGACAGGGGGCCAGATCCCAATGAAGCTTTCTTT.

This chain joins TRBV2 and TRBJ2-5, with D maybe TRBD2 (5 bases). There are 11 residues in the CDR3. V was cut by 6 bases and J by 4 bases, with 6 bases left in between. CDR1 is SNHLY, CDR2 FYNNEI, per germline. The CDR3 coding sequence is TGTGCCAGCAGGGGAGCAGAGACCCAGTACTTC. It codes for CASRGAETQYF.

The V and J genes are TRBV9 and TRBJ1-4; D not resolved. The V gene's germline CDR1 is SGDLS and CDR2 YYNGEE. The V end lost 3 bases, the J end lost 4 bases, and 10 bases lay between the germline ends. The CDR3 spans 14 residues. CDR3 sequence reads: CASSGAGGNEKLFF. The DNA for the CDR3 is TGTGCCAGCAGCGGCGCAGGAGGTAATGAAAAACTGTTTTTT. Looking up the rest from reference TRBV9 and TRBJ1-4 gives the full variable domain: DSGVTQTPKHLITATGQRVTLRCSPRSGDLSVYWYQQSLDQGLQFLIQYYNGEERAKGNILERFSAQQFPDLHSELNLSSLELGDSALYFCASSGAGGNEKLFFGSGTQLSVL.

V and J are TRBV10-3 and TRBJ1-5; tentative D call: TRBD1 (6 bases). Deletions cut 2 bases from V and 6 bases from J, with 17 bases between. CDR1 and CDR2 (germline): ENHRY, SYGVKD. CDR3 size: 16 residues. CDR3 nucleotides: TGTGCCATCAGTGAGAGGAGGGGGGAAATGAGTCAGCCCCAGCATTTT. Encoded protein: CAISERRGEMSQPQHF.

The genes are TRBV7-9 and TRBJ1-5; 7 positions agree with TRBD1. This CDR3 contains 12 residues. V lost 4 bases, J lost 9 bases, and 3 bases stayed unmatched. Germline V CDR1 and CDR2: SEHNR, FQNEAQ (reference sequence). CDR3 in amino acids: CASSSTGTPQHF. The CDR3 coding sequence is TGTGCCAGCAGCTCGACAGGGACGCCCCAGCATTTT.

The chain combines TRBV7-9 with TRBJ2-7; 8 bases match TRBD1. Germline V lookup: CDR1 SEHNR, CDR2 FQNEAQ (reference sequence). The CDR3 is 14 amino acids. With V trimmed by 5 bases and J by 4 bases, 7 bases remained unmatched. The CDR3 DNA reads TGTGCCAGCAGCCAGACAGGGGTAAAGTACGAGCAGTACTTC. Protein product: CASSQTGVKYEQYF.

This clonotype showed up just once. This chain uses TRBV13 with TRBJ1-4; D is unclear. This CDR3 region has 14 residues. V shed 5 bases and J shed 8 bases, with 15 bases lying between them. Germline CDR1 reads PRHDT; CDR2 reads FYEKMQ (reference sequence). Written as DNA, the CDR3 is TGTGCCAGCAGCCCCCGTAGGGTCACGGAAAAACTGTTTTTT. This sequence encodes CASSPRRVTEKLFF.

V and J are TRBV28 and TRBJ2-2; a weak D match, TRBD2 (6 bases). CDR3 length: 15 amino acids. Germline-derived CDR1 and CDR2 are MDHEN and SYDVKM. Deletions cut 7 bases from V and 0 bases from J, with 12 bases between. In DNA form, the CDR3 reads TGTGCCAGCATTCTCGGGACTCCGAACACCGGGGAGCTGTTTTTT. It encodes CASILGTPNTGELFF.